The rows below give T cell receptor beta chains drawn from one sample of a study of T cells in Graves' hyperthyroidism and ophthalmopathy. TCRdb analysed the multiplex PCR reads with MiXCR anew, one entry per CDR3 protein. The table records hundreds of thousands of distinct CDR3 sequences, 14% to 15% of them present only once. The sequenced material came from blood. Receptors originate from a young man with Graves' ophthalmopathy. Both conserved end residues are part of each CDR3. The D gene is left open where the match is weak. For some rows the clone size is stated as once, few or many, or as a class when expanded; others skip it.

j_call d_call clone_size v_call cdr3_aa cdr3_nt
TRBJ2-5 TRBD2 many TRBV5-5 CASRWGPSGHQETQYF TGTGCCAGCAGATGGGGGCCTAGCGGGCACCAAGAGACCCAGTACTTC
TRBJ1-6 . . TRBV5-8 CASSYSRRNSPLHF TGTGCCAGCAGCTACAGTAGGAGGAATTCACCCCTCCACTTT
TRBJ2-7 . few TRBV18 CASSPPGAIYEQYF TGTGCCAGCTCACCACCGGGTGCTATATACGAGCAGTACTTC
TRBJ1-4 . many TRBV18 CASSPRHSNEKLFF TGTGCCAGCTCACCTCGGCACTCTAATGAAAAACTGTTTTTT
TRBJ2-7 . . TRBV19 CASSIVGAAGYEQYF TGTGCCAGTAGTATAGTAGGGGCCGCGGGCTACGAGCAGTACTTC
TRBJ1-3 . . TRBV7-9 CASSTRATGNTIYF TGTGCCAGCAGCACCCGGGCCACTGGAAACACCATATATTTT
TRBJ2-1 TRBD2 . TRBV5-8 CASGLALWREPYNEQFF TGTGCCAGCGGCTTGGCACTTTGGCGGGAGCCCTACAATGAGCAGTTCTTC
TRBJ2-1 . many TRBV5-1 CASSFLDPGAYNEQFF TGCGCCAGCAGCTTCTTGGACCCCGGCGCTTACAATGAGCAGTTCTTC
TRBJ2-7 . . TRBV25-1 CASSEFLAQAYEQYF TGTGCCAGCAGTGAGTTTCTAGCGCAGGCCTACGAGCAGTACTTC
TRBJ2-2 . . TRBV30 CAQKGFTGELFF TGTGCTCAAAAGGGGTTCACCGGGGAGCTGTTTTTT
TRBJ2-4 . few TRBV5-5 CASSLSENIQYF TGTGCCAGCAGCTTGTCAGAAAACATTCAGTACTTC
TRBJ2-1 TRBD1 many TRBV27 CASSWGQGPGSYNEQFF TGTGCCAGCAGTTGGGGACAGGGGCCAGGCTCCTACAATGAGCAGTTCTTC
TRBJ2-7 . many TRBV20-1 CSANGGNPKEQYF TGCAGTGCTAACGGCGGGAACCCCAAGGAGCAGTACTTC
TRBJ2-7 . . TRBV5-5 CASSPTPGSYEQYF TGTGCCAGCAGCCCGACCCCAGGCTCCTACGAGCAGTACTTC
TRBJ1-1 . few TRBV6-5 CASSYRSAAGEAFF TGTGCCAGCAGTTACCGTTCCGCCGCCGGTGAAGCTTTCTTT
TRBJ1-2 . few TRBV29-1 CSDTINYGYTF TGCAGCGACACCATTAACTATGGCTACACCTTC